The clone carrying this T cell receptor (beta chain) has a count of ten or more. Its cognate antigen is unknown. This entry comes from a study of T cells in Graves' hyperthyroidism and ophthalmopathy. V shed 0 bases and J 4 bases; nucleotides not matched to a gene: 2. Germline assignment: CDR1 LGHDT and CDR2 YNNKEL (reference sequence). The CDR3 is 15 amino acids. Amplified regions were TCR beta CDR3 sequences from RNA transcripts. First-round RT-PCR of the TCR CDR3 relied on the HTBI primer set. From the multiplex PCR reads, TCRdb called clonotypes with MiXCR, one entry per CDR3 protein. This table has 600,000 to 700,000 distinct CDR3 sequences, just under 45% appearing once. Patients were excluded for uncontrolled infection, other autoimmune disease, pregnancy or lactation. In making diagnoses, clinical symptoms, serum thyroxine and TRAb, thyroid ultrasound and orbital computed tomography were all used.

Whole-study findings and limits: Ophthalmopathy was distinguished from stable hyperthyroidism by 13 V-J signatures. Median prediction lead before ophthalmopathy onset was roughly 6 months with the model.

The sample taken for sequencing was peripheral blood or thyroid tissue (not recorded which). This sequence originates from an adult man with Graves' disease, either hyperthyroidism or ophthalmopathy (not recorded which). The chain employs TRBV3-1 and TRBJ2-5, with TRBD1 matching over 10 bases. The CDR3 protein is CASSQDRQGAETQYF. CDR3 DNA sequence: TGTGCCAGCAGCCAAGACCGACAGGGGGCAGAGACCCAGTACTTC.